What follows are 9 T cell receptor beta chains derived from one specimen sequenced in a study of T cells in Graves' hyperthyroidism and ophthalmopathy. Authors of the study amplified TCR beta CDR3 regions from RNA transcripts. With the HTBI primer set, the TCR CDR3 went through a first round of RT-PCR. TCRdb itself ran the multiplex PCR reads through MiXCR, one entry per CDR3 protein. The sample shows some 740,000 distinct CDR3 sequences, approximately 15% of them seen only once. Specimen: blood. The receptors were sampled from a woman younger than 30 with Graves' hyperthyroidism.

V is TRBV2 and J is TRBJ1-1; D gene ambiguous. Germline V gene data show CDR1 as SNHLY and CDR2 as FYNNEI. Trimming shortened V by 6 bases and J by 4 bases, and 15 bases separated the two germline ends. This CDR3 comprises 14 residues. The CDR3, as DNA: TGTGCCAGCAGACTGAACAGTCTGACCACTGAAGCTTTCTTT. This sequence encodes CASRLNSLTTEAFF.

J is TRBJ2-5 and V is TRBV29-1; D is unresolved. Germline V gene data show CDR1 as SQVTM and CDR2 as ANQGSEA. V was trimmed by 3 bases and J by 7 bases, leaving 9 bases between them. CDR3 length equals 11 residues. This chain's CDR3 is CSVDVRRTQYF. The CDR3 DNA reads TGCAGCGTTGACGTCCGCAGGACCCAGTACTTC.

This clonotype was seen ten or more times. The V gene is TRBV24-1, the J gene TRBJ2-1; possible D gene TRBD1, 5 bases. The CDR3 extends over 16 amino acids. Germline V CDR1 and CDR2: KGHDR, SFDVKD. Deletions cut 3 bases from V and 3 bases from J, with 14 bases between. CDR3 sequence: CATSDPGRASYNEQFF. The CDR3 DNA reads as TGTGCCACCAGTGATCCGGGCAGGGCCAGCTACAATGAGCAGTTCTTC.

The CDR3 is CASSSTRTGGNNEQFF. The CDR3 region has the DNA TGTGCCAGCAGTTCCACCCGGACAGGGGGAAACAATGAGCAGTTCTTC. The chain has TRBV12-3 or TRBV12-4 and TRBJ2-1; 10 bases match TRBD1. Trimming removed 4 bases from V and 5 bases from J; junction bases left unmatched: 8. The CDR3 sequence is 16 residues long.

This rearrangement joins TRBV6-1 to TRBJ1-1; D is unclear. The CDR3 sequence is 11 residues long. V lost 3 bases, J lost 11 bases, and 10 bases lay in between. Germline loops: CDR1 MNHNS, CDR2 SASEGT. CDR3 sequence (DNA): TGTGCCAGCAGTGATACGGTCTGGGCTTTCTTT. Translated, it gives CASSDTVWAFF.

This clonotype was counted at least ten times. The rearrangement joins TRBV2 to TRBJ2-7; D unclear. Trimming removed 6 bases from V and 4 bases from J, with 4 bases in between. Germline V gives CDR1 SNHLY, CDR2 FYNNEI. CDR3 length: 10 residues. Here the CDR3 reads CASSEYEQYF. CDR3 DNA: TGTGCCAGCAGCGAATACGAGCAGTACTTC. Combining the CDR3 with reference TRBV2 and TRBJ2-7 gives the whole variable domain EPEVTQTPSHQVTQMGQEVILRCVPISNHLYFYWYRQILGQKVEFLVSFYNNEISEKSEIFDDQFSVERPDGSNFTLKIRSTKLEDSAMYFCASSEYEQYFGPGTRLTVT.

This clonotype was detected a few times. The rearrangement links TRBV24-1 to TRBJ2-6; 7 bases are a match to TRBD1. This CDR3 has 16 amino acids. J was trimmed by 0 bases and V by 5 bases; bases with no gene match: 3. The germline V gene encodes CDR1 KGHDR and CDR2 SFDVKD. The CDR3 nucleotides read TGTGCCACCAGTGTGGGACAGACCTCTGGGGCCAACGTCCTGACTTTC. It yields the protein CATSVGQTSGANVLTF.

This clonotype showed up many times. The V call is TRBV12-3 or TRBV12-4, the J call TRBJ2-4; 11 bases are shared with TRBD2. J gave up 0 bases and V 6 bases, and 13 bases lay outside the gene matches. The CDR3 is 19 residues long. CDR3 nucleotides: TGTGCCAGCAGGCCGACCGGGACTAGCGGCACCCTAGCCAAAAACATTCAGTACTTC. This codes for CASRPTGTSGTLAKNIQYF.

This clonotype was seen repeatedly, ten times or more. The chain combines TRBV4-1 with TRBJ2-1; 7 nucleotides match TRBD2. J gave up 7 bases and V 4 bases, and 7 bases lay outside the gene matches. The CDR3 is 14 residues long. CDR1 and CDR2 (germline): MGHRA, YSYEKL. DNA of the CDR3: TGCGCCAGCAGCCTAAGGGGAGGGAGAAATGAGCAGTTCTTC. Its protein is CASSLRGGRNEQFF.